The entry that follows covers one T cell receptor (beta chain) sequence. The antigen it recognizes is unknown. No much larger clonotype is one base removed from it; base qualities were not supplied. The library was prepared using the immunoSEQ multiplex PCR assay. Adaptive Biotechnologies carried out high-throughput TCR-beta CDR3 sequencing of genomic DNA for most patients. The original pipeline was this. Adaptive's ImmunoSEQ software was the source of the TCR sequencing data for 15 to 20 patients, while a few other patients were processed with MiXCR and VDJtools. CDR3 nucleotide sequences shared by donor and recipient were removed because the origin of these sequences could not be assigned. Alloreactive clones required at least 2-fold expansion over unstimulated cells and minimum CFSE-low frequency of 0.002% (template counts) or 0.001% (read counts). Mappable clones were those detected in sequenced pre-transplant spleen, lymph node, or MLR CFSE-low populations of the donor or recipient. The cumulative frequency of alloreactive clones was calculated as a percentage of all sequences, weighted by copy number. TCRdb's version of the immuneACCESS table is confined to in-frame rearrangements and falls short of the full clone set. An unresolved V gene accounts for under half of the shortfall where checked; the remainder is of unknown origin. V and J calls plus clone size are reproduced from that table; the DNA served to infer D and trimming. In this sample the table shows 60,000 to 70,000 clones, roughly 90% of which occur a single time. The ten most abundant clones make up under 2% of the sample.

V gives up 3 bases and J gives up 4 bases, and the segment between their germline ends measures 10 bases. Per the germline V gene, SGHRS is the CDR1 and YFSETQ is the CDR2. The CDR3 contains 13 residues, cysteine and phenylalanine counted. Only the CDR3 portion is preserved as DNA: 39 bases, with reading frame beginning at the first base. These data originate in a study of graft-versus-host responses after intestinal transplantation (dated by TCRdb to the early 2020s). For the study in its entirety: Multivisceral, liver-intestinal, or isolated intestinal transplants were received by the recipients. Every recipient was given anti-thymocyte globulin induction, then maintenance tacrolimus and steroids for about 3 years. Bulk TCR-beta CDR3 sequencing was used to track graft-versus-host and host-versus-graft alloreactive T cell clones in the graft, circulation and bone marrow after intestinal transplantation. Alloreactive clones were identified by sequencing pre-transplant mixed lymphocyte reaction products and comparing them with unstimulated pre-transplant donor and recipient T cells. Of the 20 to 30 intestinal transplant recipients enrolled in the cohort, one of whom was a retransplant, a few patients without pretransplant specimens were excluded. Donor T cell macrochimerism was defined as a peak of at least 4% donor T cells among recipient peripheral blood mononuclear cells. Rather than being sequenced by the commercial service, samples from a few later patients were sequenced in-house on an Illumina MiSeq and processed with MiXCR. Results the study describes overall, beyond this receptor: The relatively low number and heterogeneity of intestinal transplant patients limited the conclusions. Early after transplant, peak levels of circulating GvH clones were associated with declines in HvG clones. In the allografts of patients with donor T cell macrochimerism, GvH to HvG T cell clonal ratios were high. GvH clones were found in recipient bone marrow, and some of the GvH clones appeared earlier in ileal mucosa or blood, which is consistent with an intestinal mucosal origin.

To isolate intraepithelial and lamina propria lymphocytes from graft specimens, dithiothreitol, EDTA incubations and collagenase D digestion were used. Serial intestinal graft biopsy specimens collected up to 600 days after transplant underwent bulk TCR-beta sequencing. The sequencing used ileum tissue, collected 357 days after transplant. This clonotype originated in a human patient who received an intestinal transplant, so some T cells may come from the graft donor. The V gene is TRBV5-1 and the J gene is TRBJ1-2; the D gene is perhaps TRBD1, from 6 matching bases. The CDR3 protein sequence reads: CASSSGGGYGYTF. The nucleotide sequence reads TGCGCCAGCAGCTCGGGAGGGGGCTATGGCTACACCTTC. Joined to the reference TRBV5-1 and TRBJ1-2 proteins, this CDR3 gives the full variable domain: KAGVTQTPRYLIKTRGQQVTLSCSPISGHRSVSWYQQTPGQGLQFLFEYFSETQRNKGNFPGRFSGRQFSNSRSEMNVSTLELGDSALYLCASSSGGGYGYTFGSGTRLTVV.